A single sample gave rise to the 22 T cell receptor beta chains below, sequenced in a study of blood T cells in healthy people across ages. Through a sample-barcoded 5' primer and a J-beta primer mix, a second PCR was run for roughly 7 to 12 cycles. Each CDR3 protein is one row after TCRdb ran MiXCR on the 5' RACE reads. The data show some 730,000 distinct CDR3 sequences, roughly 20% seen once. Material for sequencing was blood. These receptors originate from a man aged 70-80 years in good health.

This chain connects TRBV30 to TRBJ2-7; D gene unclear. Germline CDR1 is GTSNPN and CDR2 is SVGIG (reference sequence). This CDR3 is 13 amino acids long. V gave up 3 bases and J gave up 1 base, with 10 bases separating them. This CDR3 reads CAWRSTGSYEQYV. The CDR3 bases are TGTGCCTGGAGATCGACTGGTTCCTACGAGCAGTACGTC.

This chain uses TRBV12-3 or TRBV12-4 with TRBJ2-3; D not resolved. CDR3 length equals 15 residues. V shed 2 bases and J shed 2 bases, with 11 bases lying between them. In DNA form, the CDR3 reads TGTGCCAGCAGTTTAAATCTTCGCCACACAGATACGCAGTATTTT. Its protein product is CASSLNLRHTDTQYF.

This clonotype was observed a few times. This chain uses TRBV6-5 with TRBJ2-7; no reliable D call. Germline V gene data show CDR1 as MNHEY and CDR2 as SVGAGI. V lost 6 bases and J lost 1, with 7 bases in between. There are 12 residues in the CDR3. CDR3 protein: CASRSPSYEQYV. The CDR3 DNA reads TGTGCCAGCAGATCACCGTCCTACGAGCAGTACGTC.

This clonotype was counted between two and nine times. V usage is TRBV7-9 and J usage is TRBJ2-7, with no clear D. Trimming took off 1 base at V and 6 bases at J, with 7 bases between the two ends. CDR1 SEHNR and CDR2 FQNEAQ come from the germline V gene (reference sequence). The CDR3 loop spans 12 amino acids. CDR3 sequence: CASSLGPSEQYV. CDR3 nucleotides: TGTGCCAGCAGCTTAGGCCCCTCCGAGCAGTACGTC.

The chain has TRBV21-1 and TRBJ2-7; whether TRBD2, the table's D call, matches the DNA was not checked. TRBV21-1 is annotated as a pseudogene. The CDR3 covers 15 residues. CDR3 amino acids: CASSKAADWFYEQYV. The CDR3 DNA is TGTGCCAGCAGCAAAGCAGCGGACTGGTTCTACGAGCAGTACGTC.

The V and J genes are TRBV7-9 and TRBJ1-1; D is unclear. This CDR3 spans 15 amino acids. With 5 bases removed from V and 1 base from J, the gap between germline ends came to 14 bases. CDR1 is SEHNR and CDR2 is FQNEAQ in the germline V gene (reference sequence). CDR3 protein: CASSLRRRENTEAFF. CDR3 bases: TGTGCCAGCAGCCTTCGGAGGAGGGAGAACACTGAAGCTTTCTTT. The full variable domain, its missing parts supplied by reference TRBV7-9 and TRBJ1-1, is DTGVSQNPRHKITKRGQNVTFRCDPISEHNRLYWYRQTLGQGPEFLTYFQNEAQLEKSRLLSDRFSAERPKGSFSTLEIQRTEQGDSAMYLCASSLRRRENTEAFFGQGTRLTVV.

Note on this clonotype: A read error may be the cause here, since a much bigger clone is one base away. The V and J genes are TRBV12-3 or TRBV12-4 and TRBJ2-3; D uncertain. V lost 7 bases and J lost 6, with 11 bases in between. CDR3 length: 12 amino acids. CDR3 loop: CASNQVGDTQYF. In DNA, the CDR3 is TGTGCCAGCAACCAGGTCGGGGATACGCAGTATTTT.

This clonotype has a count of ten or more. The chain joins TRBV7-9 to TRBJ2-3; D remains ambiguous. Germline CDR1 is SEHNR and CDR2 is FQNEAQ (reference sequence). The CDR3 consists of 13 residues. V lost 7 bases and J lost 1, with 9 bases in between. The CDR3 region is CASKQPRTDTQYF. The CDR3 DNA sequence: TGTGCCAGCAAACAGCCCCGCACAGATACGCAGTATTTT.

The chain employs TRBV10-3 and TRBJ2-7, with D hard to call. The V end was cut by 2 bases, the J end by 9 bases, with 11 bases between. Germline assignment: CDR1 ENHRY and CDR2 SYGVKD. The CDR3 has 12 residues. CDR3 DNA sequence: TGTGCCATCAGTGAGCTGGGTTACTGGCAGTACGTC. Translation gives CAISELGYWQYV.

The rearrangement uses TRBV10-1 and TRBJ2-2; 8 bases line up with TRBD2. CDR1 and CDR2 from the germline V gene are WNHNN and SYGVQD (reference sequence). The CDR3 spans 15 residues. J was trimmed by 6 bases and V by 3 bases; bases with no gene match: 6. CDR3 residues: CASSDRAGVSGELFF. The CDR3 DNA sequence: TGCGCCAGCAGTGATCGAGCGGGGGTGTCCGGGGAGCTGTTTTTT.

The chain links TRBV10-2 to TRBJ2-3, with 11 bases fitting TRBD1. Germline CDR1 is WSHSY and CDR2 is SAAADI. V shed 3 bases and J 3 bases; nucleotides not matched to a gene: 5. This CDR3 contains 16 residues. CDR3 bases: TGCGCCAGCAGTGACCGGACAGGGGGCGCGACAGATACGCAGTATTTT. Amino acids: CASSDRTGGATDTQYF.

This clonotype was seen a few times. The rearrangement links TRBV19 to TRBJ2-1; the match to TRBD1 covers 9 bases. Germline CDR1 and CDR2: LNHDA and SQIVND (reference sequence). After removal of 5 bases from V and 6 bases from J, the junction contained 8 bases not matched to a gene. This CDR3 has 15 amino acids. The CDR3 coding sequence is TGTGCCAGTAGTGGGACAGGGAGTAGGGGCAATGAGCAGTTCTTC. Its protein product is CASSGTGSRGNEQFF.

This clonotype was observed at least ten times. The chain is built from TRBV5-1 and TRBJ2-5; the D gene is possibly TRBD2 (7 bases). Germline V gives CDR1 SGHRS, CDR2 YFSETQ. Trimming removed 0 bases from V and 5 bases from J, with 14 bases in between. There are 15 residues in the CDR3. CDR3 residues: CASSLAAGAYETQYF. The DNA of the CDR3 is TGCGCCAGCAGCTTGGCCGCGGGGGCTTACGAGACCCAGTACTTC.

This clonotype has a handful of counts. The chain uses TRBV4-3 and TRBJ2-7; TRBD1 matches 8 bases. CDR3 size: 16 residues. Germline lookup yields CDR1 LGHNA and CDR2 YSLEER. After removal of 0 bases from V and 3 bases from J, the junction contained 7 bases not matched to a gene. CDR3: CASSQDPKTGDYEQYV. The CDR3 DNA follows: TGCGCCAGCAGCCAAGATCCCAAGACAGGGGACTACGAGCAGTACGTC.

The chain combines TRBV20-1 with TRBJ2-1; D gene ambiguous. Per germline, CDR1 DFQATT and CDR2 SNEGSKA (reference sequence). The CDR3 is 15 amino acids. The ends were cut back, 0 bases at V and 4 bases at J, with 13 bases in the middle. CDR3 bases: TGCAGTGCTAGAGAAGTCTTCGGGCGGTACAATGAGCAGTTCTTC. Translation gives CSAREVFGRYNEQFF.

This clonotype was observed a few times. The rearrangement links TRBV29-1 to TRBJ2-2; 9 nucleotides line up with TRBD2. J gave up 4 bases and V 7 bases, and 13 bases lay outside the gene matches. This CDR3 contains 16 residues. In germline, CDR1 is SQVTM, CDR2 ANQGSEA. CDR3 sequence: CSAGTSSRGGTGELFF. In DNA form, the CDR3 reads TGCAGCGCCGGGACTAGCTCCAGAGGCGGCACCGGGGAGCTGTTTTTT.

The CDR3 nucleotides read TGTGCCAGCAGCCAGAATAATTCACCCCTCCACTTT. Translated: CASSQNNSPLHF. The chain combines TRBV12-3 or TRBV12-4 with TRBJ1-6, with unresolved D. This CDR3 comprises 12 residues. V was pared by 6 bases and J by 5 bases, with 5 bases between.

The chain employs TRBV4-1 and TRBJ1-1; no firm D call. V lost 0 bases and J lost 4, with 15 bases in between. In germline, CDR1 is MGHRA, CDR2 YSYEKL. The CDR3 consists of 16 residues. Written as DNA, the CDR3 is TGCGCCAGCAGCCAAGAAAGGTACGTAGGGAGCACTGAAGCTTTCTTT. It specifies CASSQERYVGSTEAFF.

The gene calls are TRBV20-1 and TRBJ2-7; D may be TRBD1 (5 bases). Germline CDR1 reads DFQATT; CDR2 reads SNEGSKA (reference sequence). The CDR3 covers 13 residues. Trimming removed 0 bases from V and 6 bases from J, with 12 bases in between. CDR3 residues: CSARDPQGSEQYV. For the CDR3, the DNA is TGCAGTGCTAGAGATCCCCAGGGTTCCGAGCAGTACGTC.

This clonotype was counted many times. This rearrangement joins TRBV12-3 or TRBV12-4 to TRBJ2-1; 7 nucleotides match TRBD2. The CDR3 is made up of 13 amino acids. V shed 4 bases, J shed 8 bases, and the junction held 5 bases outside the gene matches. The CDR3 DNA is TGTGCCAGCAGTTCCTTTGGGGGGGATGAGCAGTTCTTC. Its translation: CASSSFGGDEQFF.

Only a few counts were recorded for this clonotype. The chain recombines TRBV6-1 with TRBJ1-1, with 7 bases lining up with TRBD1. The CDR3 runs 14 residues. Losses at the gene ends were 1 base for V and 8 bases for J; bases not matched to a gene: 7. Germline loops: CDR1 MNHNS, CDR2 SASEGT. DNA for the CDR3: TGTGCCAGCAGTGAAGACAGGGGCATTGGGGAAGCTTTCTTT. This encodes CASSEDRGIGEAFF.

This clonotype came up a few times. The V call is TRBV5-6, the J call TRBJ2-5; TRBD2 matches 9 bases. The J call could be wrong; TRBJ2-7 is a better fit for the DNA end. Germline V lookup: CDR1 SGHDT, CDR2 YYEEEE. The CDR3 runs 14 residues. CDR3 nucleotide sequence: TGTGCCAGCAGCAAGGGGACTAGCAGCTACGAGCAGTACGTC. Translation gives CASSKGTSSYEQYV.